This entry concerns a single T cell receptor (beta chain). This entry belongs to a study of OX40 agonist ivuxolimab in advanced cancers. Measured with immunoSEQ multiplex PCR; TCRdb has only the in-frame clones, and not every one. The sample has almost 70,000 clones, 90% seen once. The CDR3 length is 14 residues. The V and J ends lost 3 bases and 0 bases respectively, with 7 bases between them. Germline-derived CDR1 and CDR2 are LNHDA and SQIVND (reference sequence). The chain has TRBV19 and TRBJ2-3; D gene ambiguous. The TCR sequence derives from an adult with an advanced solid tumor such as melanoma, head and neck, liver or kidney cancer. Specimen: CD4+ or CD8+ T cells sorted from blood, collected in a trial of the OX40 agonist ivuxolimab. The chain's CDR3 is CASSISISTDTQYF. The CDR3 nucleotides read TGTGCCAGTAGTATCTCAATTAGCACAGATACGCAGTATTTT. Together with reference TRBV19 and TRBJ2-3, the CDR3 gives the full variable domain: DGGITQSPKYLFRKEGQNVTLSCEQNLNHDAMYWYRQDPGQGLRLIYYSQIVNDFQKGDIAEGYSVSREKKESFPLTVTSAQKNPTAFYLCASSISISTDTQYFGPGTRLTVL.